This T cell receptor beta chain was obtained from a study of T cells in Graves' hyperthyroidism and ophthalmopathy. This clonotype was observed many times. No progression to ophthalmopathy during 18 months of follow-up defined stable disease. Patients aged 18 to 65 had newly diagnosed hyperthyroidism lasting under 2 months. The diagnostic basis comprised clinical symptoms, serum thyroxine and TRAb, thyroid ultrasound and orbital computed tomography. CDR3 length: 15 residues. The V gene lost 2 bases and the J gene lost 4 bases, with 12 bases spanning the gap. Amplified TCR beta CDR3 regions came from RNA transcripts. Carried out on the TCR CDR3, a first-round RT-PCR used the HTBI primer set. One entry per CDR3 protein, called by TCRdb with MiXCR from the multiplex PCR reads. The data show approximately 400,000 distinct CDR3 sequences, 15% to 19% seen once.

The sequencing input was blood. This clonotype was sampled from a young woman with Graves' hyperthyroidism. V gene TRBV12-3 or TRBV12-4 combines with J gene TRBJ2-1, with D possibly TRBD2 on 5 matching bases. The CDR3 protein is CASSLSQRPYNEQFF. The CDR3 region has the DNA TGTGCCAGCAGTTTATCCCAGCGGCCATACAATGAGCAGTTCTTC.